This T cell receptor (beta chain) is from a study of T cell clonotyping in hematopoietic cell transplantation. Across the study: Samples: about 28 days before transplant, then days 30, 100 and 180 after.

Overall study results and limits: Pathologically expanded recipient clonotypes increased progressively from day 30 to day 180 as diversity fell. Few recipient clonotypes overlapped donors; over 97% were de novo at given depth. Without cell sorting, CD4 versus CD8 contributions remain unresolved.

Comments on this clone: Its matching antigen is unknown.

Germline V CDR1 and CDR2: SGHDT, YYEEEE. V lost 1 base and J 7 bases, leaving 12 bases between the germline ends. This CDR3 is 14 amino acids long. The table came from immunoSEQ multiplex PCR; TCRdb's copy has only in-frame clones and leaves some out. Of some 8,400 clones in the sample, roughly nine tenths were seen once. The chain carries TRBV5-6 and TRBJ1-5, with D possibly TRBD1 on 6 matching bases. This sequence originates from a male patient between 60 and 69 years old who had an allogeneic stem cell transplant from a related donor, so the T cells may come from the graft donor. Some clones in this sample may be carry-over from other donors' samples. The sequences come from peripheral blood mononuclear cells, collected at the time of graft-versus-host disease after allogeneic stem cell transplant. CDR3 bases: TGTGCCAGCAGCTTGCGGGGGGCTCTCCAGCCCCAGCATTTT. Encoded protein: CASSLRGALQPQHF.